What follows describes a single T cell receptor beta chain. This clonotype was seen a handful of times. No cognate antigen has been identified for it. No per-base quality is available; no much larger clone lies one base away. This beta chain is an off-target read within a library intended for alpha chains, so its frequency means little. What the time point label conveys for this sample: sample taken at primary tumor resection. Donors were 72 patients with early-stage, untreated non-small cell lung cancer from the lung TRACERx cohort. Whole RNA extracted from tumor and nontumor lung tissue, or from cryopreserved PBMC samples, was used for TCR sequencing without cell sorting. Patients were selected for TCR sequencing only if sufficient RNA was available from at least two tumor regions. A lung pathologist reviewed the tumor and adjacent nontumor lung specimens before the specimens were selected. The record originates from a study of spatial heterogeneity in lung cancer (dated by TCRdb to between 2017 and 2020). About the study as a whole: Beta-chain transcripts were consistently detected in greater numbers than alpha-chain transcripts, which likely reflected higher beta-chain transcript abundance. In tumor regions, TCR transcript counts showed a strong correlation with a T cell transcriptional module score from matched bulk RNA-seq. In the raw uncorrected reads, each unique combination of TCR and UMI appeared more than ten times on average. The study quantitatively compared TCR alpha and beta repertoires across multiple tumor regions, matched nontumor lung and blood in non-small cell lung cancer. Nonsynonymous mutation counts, determined by whole-exome sequencing of tumor tissue, were related to TCR repertoire features. Both alpha and beta chains were TCR-sequenced in samples taken at surgery, namely 220 tumor regions, more than 62 matched nontumor lung samples and about 58 PBMC samples.

Libraries were prepared through 5' RACE. Sequencing used a NextSeq 500. The TCR library protocol attached a unique molecular identifier to each TCR cDNA molecule to allow correction of PCR and sequencing errors. The study's processing was this. TCR identification, UMI-based error correction and CDR3 extraction were all carried out with Decombinator tools. Expanded TCRs were defined as those above a frequency of 2 per 1,000, corresponding to the top 1% of the tumor frequency distribution. Expanded tumor TCRs were classed as regional if statistically deemed absent (corrected P<0.05) from at least one tumor region, otherwise ubiquitous. Rényi diversity was computed with the R vegan package after subsampling each repertoire 100 times to 5,000 TCRs. To build CDR3 similarity networks, amino acid triplet string-kernel similarity was used, and CDR3s were connected when their pairwise similarity was above 0.82. Clones were called with MiXCR by TCRdb after fastp trimmed the public reads at Q25, and only in-frame beta chains were retained. For every CDR3 protein sequence, its rows merge into one entry that carries the most common genes and DNA. Here the V and J calls rest on TCRdb's processing, not on the authors' analysis. The sample contains over 1,500 distinct CDR3 sequences, about 10% of them found a single time. Together, the top ten hold less than 45% of the sample.

Overall study results and their limits: The tumor nonsynonymous mutation count correlated with the number of expanded intratumoral alpha and beta TCRs. Confirming at a functional level the hypothesis that regional TCRs recognize regional mutations was considered to require additional single-cell paired TCR alpha and beta sequencing. Counts of ubiquitous and regional expanded TCRs were found to correlate with counts of ubiquitous and regional nonsynonymous mutations, respectively. TCR-seq coverage of tumor T cells was estimated at only roughly 6.6% for alpha chains and less than 15% for beta chains.

The germline V gene specifies KGHSH as CDR1 and LQKENI as CDR2. There are 17 amino acids in the CDR3, from cysteine to phenylalanine inclusive. The DNA shown is the 51-base CDR3, in frame from base 1. Ends trimmed: V by 3 bases, J by 10 bases; bases unmatched to a gene: 13. The clonotype comes from a female donor with early-stage non-small cell lung cancer. The specimen was lung tumor tissue, collected at surgery. The sequence joins TRBV18 to TRBJ2-1; the junction holds 12 bases that match TRBD2. The nucleotide sequence is TGTGCCAGCTCACCGGCGGGACTAGCGGGTCCCCCGACGGAGCAGTTCTTC. Its protein is CASSPAGLAGPPTEQFF.